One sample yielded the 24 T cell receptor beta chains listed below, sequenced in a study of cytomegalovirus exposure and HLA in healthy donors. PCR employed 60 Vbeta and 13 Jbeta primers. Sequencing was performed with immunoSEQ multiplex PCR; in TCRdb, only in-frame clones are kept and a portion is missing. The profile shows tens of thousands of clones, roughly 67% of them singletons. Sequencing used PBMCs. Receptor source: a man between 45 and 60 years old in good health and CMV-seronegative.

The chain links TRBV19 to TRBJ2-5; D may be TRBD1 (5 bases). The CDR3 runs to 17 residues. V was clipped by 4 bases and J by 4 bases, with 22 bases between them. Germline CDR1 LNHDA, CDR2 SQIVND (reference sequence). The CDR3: CASSTLSLSGNRETQYF. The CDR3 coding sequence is TGTGCCAGTAGTACTTTAAGTTTATCAGGGAATAGAGAGACCCAGTACTTC.

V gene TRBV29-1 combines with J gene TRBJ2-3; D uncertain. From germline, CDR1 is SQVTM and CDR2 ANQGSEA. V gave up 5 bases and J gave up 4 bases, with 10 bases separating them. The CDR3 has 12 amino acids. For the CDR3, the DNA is TGCAGCGTTCCCCCGAGGCCAGATACGCAGTATTTT. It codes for CSVPPRPDTQYF.

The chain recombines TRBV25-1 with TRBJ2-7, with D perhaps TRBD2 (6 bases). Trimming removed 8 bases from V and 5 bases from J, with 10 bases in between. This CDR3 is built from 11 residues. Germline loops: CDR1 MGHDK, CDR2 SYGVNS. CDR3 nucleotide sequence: TGTGCCAGCGGGAGGAAGGACGAGCAGTACTTC. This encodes CASGRKDEQYF.

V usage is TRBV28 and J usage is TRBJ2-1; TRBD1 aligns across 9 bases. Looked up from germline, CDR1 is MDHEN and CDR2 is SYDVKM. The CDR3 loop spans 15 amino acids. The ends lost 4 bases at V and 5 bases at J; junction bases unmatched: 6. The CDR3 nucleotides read TGTGCCAGCAGTTCGGGACAGGGAGGAAACAATGAGCAGTTCTTC. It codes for CASSSGQGGNNEQFF.

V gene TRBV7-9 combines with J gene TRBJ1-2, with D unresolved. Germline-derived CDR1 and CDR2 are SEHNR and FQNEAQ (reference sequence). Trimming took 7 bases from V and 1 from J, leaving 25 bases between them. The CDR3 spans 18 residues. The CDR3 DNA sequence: TGTGCCAGCACCATACCAGCCACCCCTTCGGGGAGTAACTATGGCTACACCTTC. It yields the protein CASTIPATPSGSNYGYTF. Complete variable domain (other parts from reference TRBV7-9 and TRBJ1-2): DTGVSQNPRHKITKRGQNVTFRCDPISEHNRLYWYRQTLGQGPEFLTYFQNEAQLEKSRLLSDRFSAERPKGSFSTLEIQRTEQGDSAMYLCASTIPATPSGSNYGYTFGSGTRLTVV.

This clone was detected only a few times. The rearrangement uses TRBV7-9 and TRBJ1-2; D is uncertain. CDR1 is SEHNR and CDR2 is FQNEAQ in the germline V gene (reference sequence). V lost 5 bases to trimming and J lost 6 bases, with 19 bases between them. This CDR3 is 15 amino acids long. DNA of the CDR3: TGTGCCAGCAGCCCCCGATTGGCGCGGGTTGATGGCTACACCTTC. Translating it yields CASSPRLARVDGYTF. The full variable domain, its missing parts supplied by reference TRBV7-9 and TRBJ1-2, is DTGVSQNPRHKITKRGQNVTFRCDPISEHNRLYWYRQTLGQGPEFLTYFQNEAQLEKSRLLSDRFSAERPKGSFSTLEIQRTEQGDSAMYLCASSPRLARVDGYTFGSGTRLTVV.

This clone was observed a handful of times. The chain's CDR3 is CAWIANGPGEQYF. For the CDR3, the DNA is TGTGCCTGGATCGCCAACGGGCCGGGGGAGCAGTACTTC. V is TRBV30 and J is TRBJ2-7; possible D gene TRBD2, 5 bases. The V gene lost 4 bases and the J gene lost 7 bases, with 17 bases spanning the gap. CDR3 length: 13 amino acids. The V gene's germline CDR1 is GTSNPN and CDR2 SVGIG (reference sequence).

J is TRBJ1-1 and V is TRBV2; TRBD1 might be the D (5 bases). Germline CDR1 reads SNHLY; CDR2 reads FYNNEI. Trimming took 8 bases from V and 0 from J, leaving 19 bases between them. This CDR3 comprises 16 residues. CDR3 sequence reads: CASHGASLTMNTEAFF. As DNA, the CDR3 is TGTGCCAGCCATGGGGCGTCCCTAACCATGAACACTGAAGCTTTCTTT.

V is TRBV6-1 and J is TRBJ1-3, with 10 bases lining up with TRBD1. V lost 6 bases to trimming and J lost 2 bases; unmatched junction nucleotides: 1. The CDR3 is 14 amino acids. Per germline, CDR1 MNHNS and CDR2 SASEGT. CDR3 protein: CASRDRGTGNTIYF. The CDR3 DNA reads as TGTGCCAGCAGGGACAGGGGGACTGGAAACACCATATATTTT.

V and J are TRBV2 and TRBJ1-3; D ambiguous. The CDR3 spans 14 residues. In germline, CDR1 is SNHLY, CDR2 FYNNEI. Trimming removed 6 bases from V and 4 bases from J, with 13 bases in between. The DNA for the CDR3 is TGTGCCAGCAGCCCCACCCAGACAGGAAACACCATATATTTT. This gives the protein CASSPTQTGNTIYF.

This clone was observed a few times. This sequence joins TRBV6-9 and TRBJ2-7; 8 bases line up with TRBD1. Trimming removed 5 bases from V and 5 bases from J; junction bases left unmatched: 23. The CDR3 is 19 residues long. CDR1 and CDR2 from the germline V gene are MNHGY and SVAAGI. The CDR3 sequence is CASSGVGCWWGQAKNEQYF. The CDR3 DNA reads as TGTGCCAGCAGTGGGGTCGGGTGTTGGTGGGGACAGGCAAAAAACGAGCAGTACTTC.

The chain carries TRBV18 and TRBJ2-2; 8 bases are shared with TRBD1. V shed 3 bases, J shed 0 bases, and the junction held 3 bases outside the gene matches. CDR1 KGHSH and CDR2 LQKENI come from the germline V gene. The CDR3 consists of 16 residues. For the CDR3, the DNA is TGTGCCAGCTCACCCCTGGGACAGGCGAACACCGGGGAGCTGTTTTTT. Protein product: CASSPLGQANTGELFF.

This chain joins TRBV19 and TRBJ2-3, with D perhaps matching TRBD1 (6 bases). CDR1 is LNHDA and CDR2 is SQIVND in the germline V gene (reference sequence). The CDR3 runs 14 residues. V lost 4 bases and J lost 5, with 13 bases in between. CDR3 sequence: CASSTGQPGDTQYF. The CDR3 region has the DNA TGTGCCAGTAGTACGGGACAACCTGGAGATACGCAGTATTTT.

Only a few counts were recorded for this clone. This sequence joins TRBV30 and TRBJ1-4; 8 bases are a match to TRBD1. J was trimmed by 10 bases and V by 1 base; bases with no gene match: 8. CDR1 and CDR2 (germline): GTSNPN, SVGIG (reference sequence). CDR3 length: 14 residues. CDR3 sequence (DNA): TGTGCCTGGAGTGGGGGACAGGCTTGGGGAAAACTGTTTTTT. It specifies CAWSGGQAWGKLFF.

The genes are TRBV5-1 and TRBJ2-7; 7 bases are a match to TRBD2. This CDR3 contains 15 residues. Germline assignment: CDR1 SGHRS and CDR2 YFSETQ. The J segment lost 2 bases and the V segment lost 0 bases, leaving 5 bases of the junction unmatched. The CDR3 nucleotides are TGCGCCAGCAGCTTGGGGTGGGGGGGGGCCTACGAGCAGTACTTC. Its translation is CASSLGWGGAYEQYF.

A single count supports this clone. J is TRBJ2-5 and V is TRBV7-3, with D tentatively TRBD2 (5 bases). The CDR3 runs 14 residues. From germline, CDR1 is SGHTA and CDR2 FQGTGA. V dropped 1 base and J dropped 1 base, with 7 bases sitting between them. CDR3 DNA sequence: TGTGCCAGCAGCTTAAATGCGGGCCAAGAGACCCAGTACTTC. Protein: CASSLNAGQETQYF.

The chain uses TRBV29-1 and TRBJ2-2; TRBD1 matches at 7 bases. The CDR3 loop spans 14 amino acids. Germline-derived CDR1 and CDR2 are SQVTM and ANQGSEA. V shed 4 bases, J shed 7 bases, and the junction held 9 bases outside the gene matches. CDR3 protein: CSVGPGGSIGELFF. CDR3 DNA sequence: TGCAGCGTTGGCCCAGGGGGTAGTATCGGGGAGCTGTTTTTT.

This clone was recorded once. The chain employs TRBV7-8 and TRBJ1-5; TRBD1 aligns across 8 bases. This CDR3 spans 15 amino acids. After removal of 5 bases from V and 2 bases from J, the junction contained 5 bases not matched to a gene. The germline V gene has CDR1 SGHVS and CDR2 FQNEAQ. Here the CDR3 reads CASSVQGARNQPQHF. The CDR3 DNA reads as TGTGCCAGCAGCGTCCAGGGGGCCCGCAATCAGCCCCAGCATTTT.

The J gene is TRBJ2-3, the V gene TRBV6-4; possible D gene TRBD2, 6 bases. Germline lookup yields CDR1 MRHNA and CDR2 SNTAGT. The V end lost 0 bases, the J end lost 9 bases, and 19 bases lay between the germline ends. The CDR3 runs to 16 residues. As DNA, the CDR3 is TGTGCCAGCAGTGACTCACGGGAAGGGGAGGTCCAGACGCAGTATTTT. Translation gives CASSDSREGEVQTQYF.

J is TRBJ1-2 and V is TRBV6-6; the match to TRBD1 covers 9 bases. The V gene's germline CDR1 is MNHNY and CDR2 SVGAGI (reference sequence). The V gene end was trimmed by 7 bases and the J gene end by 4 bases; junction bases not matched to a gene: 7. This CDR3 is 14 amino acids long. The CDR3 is CASIRGTGIYGYTF. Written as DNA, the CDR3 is TGTGCCAGCATAAGAGGGACAGGGATCTATGGCTACACCTTC.

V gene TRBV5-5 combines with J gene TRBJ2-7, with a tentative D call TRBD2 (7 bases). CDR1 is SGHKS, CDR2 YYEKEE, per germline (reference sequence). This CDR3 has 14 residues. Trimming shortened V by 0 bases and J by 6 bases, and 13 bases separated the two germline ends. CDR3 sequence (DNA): TGTGCCAGCAGCTTGGAGCACCGGGGGGCCGAGCAGTACTTC. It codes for CASSLEHRGAEQYF.

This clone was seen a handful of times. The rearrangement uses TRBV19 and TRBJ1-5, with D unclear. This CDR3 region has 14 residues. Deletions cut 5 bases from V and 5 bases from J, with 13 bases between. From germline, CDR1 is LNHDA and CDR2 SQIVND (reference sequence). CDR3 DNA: TGTGCCAGTAGTTCGGTCCTGTATGATCAGCCCCAGCATTTT. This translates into CASSSVLYDQPQHF.

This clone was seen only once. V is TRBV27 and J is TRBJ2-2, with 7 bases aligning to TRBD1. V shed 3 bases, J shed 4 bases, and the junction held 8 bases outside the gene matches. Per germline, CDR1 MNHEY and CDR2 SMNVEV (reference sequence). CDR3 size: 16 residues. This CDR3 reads CASSFSGTARTGELFF. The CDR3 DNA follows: TGTGCCAGCAGTTTTTCCGGGACAGCCCGCACCGGGGAGCTGTTTTTT.

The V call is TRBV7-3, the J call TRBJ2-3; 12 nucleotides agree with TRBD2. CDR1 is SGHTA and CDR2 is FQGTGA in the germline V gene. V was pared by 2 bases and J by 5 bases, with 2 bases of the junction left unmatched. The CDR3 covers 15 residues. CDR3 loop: CASSLLAGGVDTQYF. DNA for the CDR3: TGTGCCAGCAGCTTACTAGCGGGGGGGGTAGATACGCAGTATTTT.